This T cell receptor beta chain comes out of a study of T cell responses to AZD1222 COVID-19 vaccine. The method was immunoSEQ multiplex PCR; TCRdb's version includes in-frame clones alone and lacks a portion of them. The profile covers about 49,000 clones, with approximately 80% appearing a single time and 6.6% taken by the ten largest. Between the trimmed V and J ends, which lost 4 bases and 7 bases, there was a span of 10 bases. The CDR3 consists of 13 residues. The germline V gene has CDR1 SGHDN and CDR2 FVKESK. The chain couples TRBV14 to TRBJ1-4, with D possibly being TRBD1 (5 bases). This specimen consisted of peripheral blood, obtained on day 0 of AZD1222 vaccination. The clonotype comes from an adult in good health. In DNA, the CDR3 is TGTGCCAGCAGCCCCAGGGTTGGTGAAAAACTGTTTTTT. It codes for CASSPRVGEKLFF.